The sequence of this T cell receptor (beta chain) was determined in a study of cytomegalovirus exposure and HLA in healthy donors. Study-wide results and caveats: Some V segments, TRBV6-2 and TRBV6-3 among them, were indistinguishable and were therefore excluded. The study reported that TCR beta sequences accurately predicted HLA-A and HLA-B alleles in most subjects. Many donors shared some public TCRs, even though most TCR sequences were rare.

Note on this clone: Its antigen is currently unknown.

PCR employed 60 Vbeta and 13 Jbeta primers. Measured with immunoSEQ multiplex PCR; TCRdb has only the in-frame clones, and not every one. The top ten hold about 3.4% of the sample, which has about 200,000 clones, roughly 80% seen once. V lost 3 bases, J lost 0 bases, and 18 bases stayed unmatched. Germline V gene data show CDR1 as SGHDN and CDR2 as FVKESK. The CDR3 runs to 20 residues. The sequence derives from a man in his forties in good health and CMV-seropositive. This chain connects TRBV14 to TRBJ2-7; TRBD1 matches at 9 bases. Specimen: PBMCs. DNA for the CDR3: TGTGCCAGCAGCCATGACAGGGGGAGCCCCTTCCCCACGAGCTCCTACGAGCAGTACTTC. Translating gives CASSHDRGSPFPTSSYEQYF.